Below, one T cell receptor (beta chain) is given with its context. Vbeta (60) and Jbeta (13) primers were used in the PCR. Clones were sequenced by immunoSEQ multiplex PCR, and TCRdb holds only the in-frame ones, with some missing. The repertoire holds roughly 240,000 clones, with about 88% as singletons. The data were taken from a study of cytomegalovirus exposure and HLA in healthy donors. Background on the study: Earlier, 200 million or so T cells were analyzed, and 117 million unique TCR beta sequences were found among them.

CDR1 is SGHRS and CDR2 is YFSETQ in the germline V gene. Between the trimmed V and J ends, which lost 7 bases and 8 bases, there was a span of 11 bases. CDR3 length equals 11 residues. This TCR derives from a girl aged 2-10 years in good health and CMV-seronegative. The material sequenced was PBMCs. This chain connects TRBV5-1 to TRBJ2-3; D is possibly TRBD2 (6 bases). The CDR3 is CASRSSATQYF. CDR3 bases: TGCGCCAGCCGTTCTAGCGCTACGCAGTATTTT.